Listed below are T cell receptor beta chains from one sample, sequenced in a study of cytomegalovirus exposure and HLA in healthy donors. Sequenced by immunoSEQ multiplex PCR; TCRdb stores in-frame clones only, minus some. This table has more than 150,000 clones, about four fifths appearing once. The sequenced material came from PBMCs. These receptors were taken from a woman aged 30 to 39 in good health and CMV-seronegative. The CDR3 runs from the conserved cysteine through the conserved F or W. Fields, in order: V gene, clone size, D gene, J gene, CDR3 DNA, CDR3 protein. The D gene is left open where the match is weak. Rows may omit the clone size; those that give it use once, few, many or a size class.

v_gene: TRBV7-8; abundance: few; d_gene: TRBD2; j_gene: TRBJ2-3; CDR3nt: TGTGCCAGCAGCCCACGGGCCTTGCCCGGGGGGGCCGATACGCAGTATTTT; CDR3aa: CASSPRALPGGADTQYF
v_gene: TRBV7-9; abundance: once; d_gene: NA; j_gene: TRBJ1-2; CDR3nt: TGTGCCAGCAGCCAGGGTGCCCTGGCTAACTATGGCTACACCTTC; CDR3aa: CASSQGALANYGYTF
v_gene: TRBV5-4; abundance: few; d_gene: TRBD2; j_gene: TRBJ2-5; CDR3nt: TGTGCCAGCAGCCCGGGGGGGACTAGCGGGGTGGAGACCCAGTACTTC; CDR3aa: CASSPGGTSGVETQYF
v_gene: TRBV5-6; abundance: NA; d_gene: TRBD2; j_gene: TRBJ2-7; CDR3nt: TGTGCCAGCAGCTTAACGGGGACTACTTACGAGCAGTACTTC; CDR3aa: CASSLTGTTYEQYF
v_gene: TRBV6-1; abundance: few; d_gene: TRBD1; j_gene: TRBJ2-7; CDR3nt: TGTGCCAGCAGTGAAGGGGACGGACAGGGCACCTACGAGCAGTACTTC; CDR3aa: CASSEGDGQGTYEQYF
v_gene: TRBV9; abundance: NA; d_gene: TRBD1; j_gene: TRBJ1-3; CDR3nt: TGTGCCAGCAGCCCCACAGGGGTAGGAAACACCATATATTTT; CDR3aa: CASSPTGVGNTIYF
v_gene: TRBV5-1; abundance: NA; d_gene: TRBD1; j_gene: TRBJ1-1; CDR3nt: TGCGCCAGCAGCCCCGGGGACAGGGGGCCTGAAGCTTTCTTT; CDR3aa: CASSPGDRGPEAFF
v_gene: TRBV4-1; abundance: NA; d_gene: TRBD2; j_gene: TRBJ2-7; CDR3nt: TGCGCCAGCAGCCAAGATGGGGGAGGGGCCGAGCAGTACTTC; CDR3aa: CASSQDGGGAEQYF
v_gene: TRBV7-2; abundance: NA; d_gene: TRBD1; j_gene: TRBJ1-1; CDR3nt: TGTGCCAGCAGCTTAGCGGGGACAGGGTACACTGAAGCTTTCTTT; CDR3aa: CASSLAGTGYTEAFF
v_gene: TRBV14; abundance: NA; d_gene: TRBD1; j_gene: TRBJ2-5; CDR3nt: TGTGCCAGCAGCCACCGCTGGATGGAAACAGGGGGGCGAGAGACCCAGTACTTC; CDR3aa: CASSHRWMETGGRETQYF
v_gene: TRBV2; abundance: NA; d_gene: TRBD1; j_gene: TRBJ2-7; CDR3nt: TGTGCCAGCAGTTACAGGGGGACCTCGTCCTACGAGCAGTACTTC; CDR3aa: CASSYRGTSSYEQYF
v_gene: TRBV6-5; abundance: NA; d_gene: TRBD1; j_gene: TRBJ1-2; CDR3nt: TGTGCCAGCAGATCAAAGAACAGGGGAAACTATGGCTACACCTTC; CDR3aa: CASRSKNRGNYGYTF
v_gene: TRBV6-4; abundance: few; d_gene: NA; j_gene: TRBJ2-1; CDR3nt: TGTGCCAGCAGTGACACAGAGTACAATGAGCAGTTCTTC; CDR3aa: CASSDTEYNEQFF
v_gene: TRBV10-3; abundance: few; d_gene: TRBD1; j_gene: TRBJ1-5; CDR3nt: TGTGCCATAAGTCGACAGGGTATCGGAAATCAGCCCCAGCATTTT; CDR3aa: CAISRQGIGNQPQHF
v_gene: TRBV20-1; abundance: few; d_gene: NA; j_gene: TRBJ2-1; CDR3nt: TGCAGTGCCAGACTAGTAAATGAGCAGTTCTTC; CDR3aa: CSARLVNEQFF
v_gene: TRBV29-1; abundance: NA; d_gene: NA; j_gene: TRBJ2-7; CDR3nt: TGCAGCGTTGAGGCCGGGGACGAGCAGTACTTC; CDR3aa: CSVEAGDEQYF
v_gene: TRBV6-4; abundance: NA; d_gene: TRBD2; j_gene: TRBJ2-7; CDR3nt: TGTGCCAGCAGTCCGGGGGTGGGGGGGTCCTACGAGCAGTACTTC; CDR3aa: CASSPGVGGSYEQYF
v_gene: TRBV30; abundance: NA; d_gene: NA; j_gene: TRBJ1-5; CDR3nt: TGTGCCTGGAGTTTCTCCGGCCAGGCGGGAGGATGGAAGGATCAGCCCCAGCATTTT; CDR3aa: CAWSFSGQAGGWKDQPQHF
v_gene: TRBV21-1; abundance: NA; d_gene: NA; j_gene: TRBJ1-2; CDR3nt: TGTGCCAGCAGGCTCCGTCGCGGGATCTTTAGTGGCTACACCTTC; CDR3aa: CASRLRRGIFSGYTF
v_gene: TRBV7-2; abundance: NA; d_gene: NA; j_gene: TRBJ1-2; CDR3nt: TGTGCCAGCAGCTCTGACTATGGCTACACCTTC; CDR3aa: CASSSDYGYTF
v_gene: TRBV18; abundance: NA; d_gene: NA; j_gene: TRBJ1-1; CDR3nt: TGTGCCACCTCCCCTTTTGGGGAGTCGGCTGAAGCTTTCTTT; CDR3aa: CATSPFGESAEAFF
v_gene: TRBV19; abundance: NA; d_gene: TRBD1; j_gene: TRBJ1-1; CDR3nt: TGTGCCAGTAGTCGGACTGGACAGGGGACGAACACTGAAGCTTTCTTT; CDR3aa: CASSRTGQGTNTEAFF
v_gene: TRBV6-1; abundance: NA; d_gene: TRBD2; j_gene: TRBJ2-3; CDR3nt: TGTGCCAGCAGACCTCTACTCGCGGGGGGAGATACGCAGTATTTT; CDR3aa: CASRPLLAGGDTQYF
v_gene: TRBV2; abundance: NA; d_gene: NA; j_gene: TRBJ2-3; CDR3nt: TGTGCCAGCAGTGGCCGGACTGGCGGGAATACGCAGTATTTT; CDR3aa: CASSGRTGGNTQYF
v_gene: TRBV6-6; abundance: NA; d_gene: TRBD1; j_gene: TRBJ1-2; CDR3nt: TGTGCCAGCAGTTACTCGAGAAACAGGGGGAACTATGGCTACACCTTC; CDR3aa: CASSYSRNRGNYGYTF
v_gene: TRBV5-1; abundance: NA; d_gene: TRBD1; j_gene: TRBJ2-5; CDR3nt: TGCGCCAGCAGCGGAATGACAGGGCTCACGGAGACCCAGTACTTC; CDR3aa: CASSGMTGLTETQYF
v_gene: TRBV15; abundance: NA; d_gene: TRBD2; j_gene: TRBJ2-1; CDR3nt: TGTGCCACCAGCAGAGATCCGGGAGGAGACAATGAGCAGTTCTTC; CDR3aa: CATSRDPGGDNEQFF
v_gene: TRBV11-2; abundance: NA; d_gene: NA; j_gene: TRBJ1-2; CDR3nt: TGTGCCAGCAGCCCTGACGGACAGATACTTTATGGCTACACCTTC; CDR3aa: CASSPDGQILYGYTF
v_gene: TRBV4-3; abundance: NA; d_gene: TRBD1; j_gene: TRBJ2-1; CDR3nt: TGCGCCAGCAGCCGATCCGGGACAGGCTACAATGAGCAGTTCTTC; CDR3aa: CASSRSGTGYNEQFF
v_gene: TRBV5-1; abundance: NA; d_gene: TRBD1; j_gene: TRBJ1-5; CDR3nt: TGCGCCAGCAGCCCCGGGACAGGGGGTAATCAGCCCCAGCATTTT; CDR3aa: CASSPGTGGNQPQHF
v_gene: TRBV6-5; abundance: NA; d_gene: TRBD2; j_gene: TRBJ2-5; CDR3nt: TGTGCCAGCAGAAGCGGGACTACCGGCTTTAGCCAGTACTTC; CDR3aa: CASRSGTTGFSQYF
v_gene: TRBV7-2; abundance: NA; d_gene: NA; j_gene: TRBJ2-7; CDR3nt: TGTGCCAGCAGCTTATATAATAGAAACCCCTACGAGCAGTACTTC; CDR3aa: CASSLYNRNPYEQYF
v_gene: TRBV4-2; abundance: NA; d_gene: TRBD2; j_gene: TRBJ2-1; CDR3nt: TGTGCCAGCAGCCTTGGTGGAGCGGGGGACTACAATGAGCAGTTCTTC; CDR3aa: CASSLGGAGDYNEQFF
v_gene: TRBV11-1; abundance: NA; d_gene: TRBD1; j_gene: TRBJ2-5; CDR3nt: TGTGCCAGCAGAGACAGGGCCCAAGAGACCCAGTACTTC; CDR3aa: CASRDRAQETQYF
v_gene: TRBV6-5; abundance: NA; d_gene: TRBD2; j_gene: TRBJ2-7; CDR3nt: TGTGCCAGCAGGTTCGGGGGGGGTGACGAGCAGTACTTC; CDR3aa: CASRFGGGDEQYF
v_gene: TRBV10-3; abundance: NA; d_gene: TRBD1; j_gene: TRBJ2-7; CDR3nt: TGTGCCATCAGGATAGGGGACAGCTTGACCTACGAGCAGTACTTC; CDR3aa: CAIRIGDSLTYEQYF
v_gene: TRBV20-1; abundance: NA; d_gene: NA; j_gene: TRBJ2-7; CDR3nt: TGCAGTGCCCCACGGGGCTACGAGCAGTACTTC; CDR3aa: CSAPRGYEQYF
v_gene: TRBV15; abundance: NA; d_gene: TRBD1; j_gene: TRBJ1-4; CDR3nt: TGTGCCACCAGCCCCGGGACAGGGGTTAATGAAAAACTGTTTTTT; CDR3aa: CATSPGTGVNEKLFF
v_gene: TRBV2; abundance: NA; d_gene: TRBD2; j_gene: TRBJ2-1; CDR3nt: TGTGCCAGCAGTGGGCAACTAAGGACGGGGGGGAATGAGCAGTTCTTC; CDR3aa: CASSGQLRTGGNEQFF
v_gene: TRBV6-1; abundance: NA; d_gene: NA; j_gene: TRBJ2-2; CDR3nt: TGTGCCAGCAGTGATAGCGCTAGGTGGACCGGGGAGCTGTTTTTT; CDR3aa: CASSDSARWTGELFF
v_gene: TRBV5-1; abundance: NA; d_gene: TRBD1; j_gene: TRBJ2-7; CDR3nt: TGCGCCAGCAAAAAACAGGGGGCGGGCGGTGAGCAGTACTTC; CDR3aa: CASKKQGAGGEQYF
v_gene: TRBV6-1; abundance: NA; d_gene: NA; j_gene: TRBJ2-7; CDR3nt: TGTGCCAGCAGGCCAGGGACTTTCTACGAGCAGTACTTC; CDR3aa: CASRPGTFYEQYF
v_gene: TRBV4-1; abundance: NA; d_gene: TRBD1; j_gene: TRBJ1-3; CDR3nt: TGCGCCAGCAGCCTTCGGACAGGGGAATTCTCTGGAAACACCATATATTTT; CDR3aa: CASSLRTGEFSGNTIYF
v_gene: TRBV5-1; abundance: NA; d_gene: TRBD1; j_gene: TRBJ2-6; CDR3nt: TGCGCCAGCAGCGACAGGGGGCCCACTGGGGCCAACGTCCTGACTTTC; CDR3aa: CASSDRGPTGANVLTF
v_gene: TRBV9; abundance: NA; d_gene: TRBD1; j_gene: TRBJ2-1; CDR3nt: TGTGCCAGCAGCGTTGCCCAGGGGGCATGGAATGAGCAGTTCTTC; CDR3aa: CASSVAQGAWNEQFF
v_gene: TRBV5-6; abundance: NA; d_gene: TRBD2; j_gene: TRBJ2-5; CDR3nt: TGTGCCAGCGAGAAGACTAGCGGGGGGGCGGAGACCCAGTACTTC; CDR3aa: CASEKTSGGAETQYF
v_gene: TRBV29-1; abundance: once; d_gene: NA; j_gene: TRBJ1-4; CDR3nt: TGCAGCGTTGCCACTGCAACTAATGAAAAACTGTTTTTT; CDR3aa: CSVATATNEKLFF
v_gene: TRBV11-2; abundance: NA; d_gene: TRBD2; j_gene: TRBJ2-5; CDR3nt: TGTGCCAGCAGCTTTGGAACTAGCGGGGGGTTCCCTCGGGAGACCCAGTACTTC; CDR3aa: CASSFGTSGGFPRETQYF
v_gene: TRBV29-1; abundance: NA; d_gene: NA; j_gene: TRBJ2-7; CDR3nt: TGCAGCGTTGAAGAAGGCGGGGGCCACGAGCAGTACTTC; CDR3aa: CSVEEGGGHEQYF
v_gene: TRBV29-1; abundance: NA; d_gene: TRBD2; j_gene: TRBJ2-5; CDR3nt: TGCAGCGTTATTAGCGGGGGGGCGAAGACCCAGTACTTC; CDR3aa: CSVISGGAKTQYF
v_gene: TRBV2; abundance: NA; d_gene: NA; j_gene: TRBJ2-7; CDR3nt: TGTGCCAGCAGTGAAGCGCCGTTTTATTCCTACGATATTGTAGAGCAGTACTTC; CDR3aa: CASSEAPFYSYDIVEQYF
v_gene: TRBV2; abundance: NA; d_gene: TRBD1; j_gene: TRBJ1-1; CDR3nt: TGTGCCAGCAGTCGGGACAGGGTGAACACTGAAGCTTTCTTT; CDR3aa: CASSRDRVNTEAFF